The present entry profiles one T cell receptor beta chain with its context. Its antigen is not yet known. Base qualities are not at hand, and no much larger clone is one base apart. From the cysteine through the phenylalanine, the CDR3 covers 16 amino acids. Of all the DNA, just the CDR3 is kept, 48 bases in frame from base 1. CDR1 and CDR2 are drawn from the germline V gene: MDHEN, SYDVKM. The trim is 7 bases for V and 5 bases for J, with a gap of 22 bases between the germline ends. The immunoSEQ hsTCRbeta Kit was used to sequence TCR beta CDR3 regions from DNA. Per the authors' processing: TCR sequencing data were analysed with the ImmunoSEQ Analyzer. T cell clonality was calculated on productive rearrangements as 1 minus Pielou's evenness. The inverse Simpson index, applied to productive templates, was used to measure T cell diversity. T cell density was TCR beta template counts normalized to usable DNA, estimated by amplifying and sequencing housekeeping genes. Two-sided Kruskal-Wallis tests were used to compare TCR metrics between histologic stages. TCRdb took this table from immuneACCESS and kept in-frame rearrangements with V and J called. Such tables lack part of the clones; where checked against another copy, unresolved V genes explain under half of the gap, and the rest is unexplained. V, J and clone size are taken as reported in that table, and D and trimming were inferred from the DNA itself. The sample data list just over 7,000 clones, and roughly 79% of these were observed just once. The ten top clones hold about a sixth of the sample.

The sample originates from a study of immune evolution from preneoplasia to lung adenocarcinoma (dated by TCRdb to about 2021). Context from the whole study: The study combined immune gene expression, TCR sequencing and multiplex immunofluorescence to profile immune contexture across lung adenocarcinoma precursors and invasive adenocarcinoma. Whole exome sequencing and methylation data from the same cohort of nodules were integrated with the immune data. A total of 45 to 55 patients contributed TCR sequencing data. POLYSOLVER was used to infer class I HLA alleles from exome data, and LOHHLA was used to detect allele-specific HLA loss. In total, the cohort included 50 to 65 patients with pulmonary nodules, all of whom underwent surgical resection. The study reported that 90 to 120 samples were used for TCR sequencing. Resected precursor lesions (AAH, AIS, MIA) and invasive adenocarcinomas were compared with paired morphologically normal lung tissue. Sample size was determined by specimen availability and not by a prior power calculation. The paper's findings and limits, for the study overall: The findings rested on association rather than direct causation, and larger cohorts with long-term follow-up and longitudinal biopsies were considered necessary. Because every patient came from Japan and China, how well the results apply to Western populations was uncertain. Normal lung showed the highest clonality, whereas later-stage lesions appeared to have higher T cell density and diversity but lower clonality. Normal lung had the highest top T cell clone frequencies, and these frequencies appeared to fall progressively from AAH through AIS, MIA and invasive adenocarcinoma.

The patients had resection in Japan or China between the mid-2010s and the late 2010s. Two lung cancer pathologists independently confirmed the histologic diagnosis of each case on H&E slides. FFPE tissue was used for DNA isolation with the AllPrep DNA/RNA FFPE Kit. The chain is assembled from TRBV28 and TRBJ2-3; the D segment is perhaps TRBD1 or TRBD2, each sharing 5 matched bases. The receptor comes from a person aged 65-85 years with lung adenocarcinoma. Sequenced input: FFPE adjacent normal lung tissue. CDR3 sequence: CASTGTYFRRGDTQYF. The nucleotides read TGTGCCAGCACCGGGACCTACTTTCGCCGGGGAGATACGCAGTATTTT.